The clone carrying this T cell receptor (beta chain) showed up just once. This entry is derived from a study of cytomegalovirus exposure and HLA in healthy donors. PCR was performed using 60 Vbeta and 13 Jbeta primers. This table comes from immunoSEQ multiplex PCR, and its TCRdb copy is limited to in-frame clones, with some not included. The sample consists of 130,000 or so clones, around 74% of them appearing once. CDR1 and CDR2 (germline): MNHNS, SASEGT. The germline V and J ends were trimmed by 7 bases and 5 bases, with 9 bases remaining between them. This CDR3 has 12 amino acids. The rearrangement uses TRBV6-1 and TRBJ1-5, with D uncertain. The sample taken for sequencing was PBMCs. The sequence was collected from a man in his forties in good health and CMV-seropositive. The CDR3 spells CASNTGYQPQHF. CDR3 nucleotides: TGTGCCAGCAATACGGGTTATCAGCCCCAGCATTTT.